The rows below give T cell receptor beta chains drawn from one sample of a study of naive and memory T cell subsets. TCRdb re-derived calls from the UMI-ligation and nested PCR reads in MiXCR, one entry per CDR3 protein. Here the sample spans around 110,000 distinct CDR3 sequences, 35% to 45% being singletons. The sample comprised central memory CD4+ T cells from blood. These receptors all come from a human donor in good health. The CDR3 runs from the conserved cysteine through the conserved F or W. D genes are given only for firm matches. Some rows have no size entry. The others give once, few or many, or a class for an expanded clone.

CASSRTSGMYEQYF	TGTGCCAGCAGCCGGACTAGCGGGATGTACGAGCAGTACTTC	few	TRBJ2-7	TRBD2	TRBV11-2
CASSQGMINYGYTF	TGTGCCAGCAGCCAAGGGATGATTAACTATGGCTACACCTTC	NA	TRBJ1-2	NA	TRBV3-1
CASSLSGGGTDTQYF	TGCGCCAGCAGCCTCTCAGGGGGTGGGACAGATACGCAGTATTTT	NA	TRBJ2-3	TRBD1	TRBV5-1
CSARRIFVVQGEVMNTEAFF	TGCAGTGCTAGAAGGATATTCGTGGTACAGGGGGAGGTTATGAACACTGAAGCTTTCTTT	NA	TRBJ1-1	TRBD1	TRBV20-1
CASSAASEQYF	TGTGCCAGCAGTGCGGCCTCCGAGCAGTACTTC	few	TRBJ2-7	NA	TRBV2
CASSPNRPGVNTEAFF	TGTGCCAGCTCACCTAACCGGCCAGGGGTAAACACTGAAGCTTTCTTT	NA	TRBJ1-1	NA	TRBV18
CASSLSPGTSFSTHEQYF	TGTGCCAGCAGTTTAAGCCCCGGGACTAGCTTTTCTACCCACGAGCAGTACTTC	few	TRBJ2-7	TRBD2	TRBV28
CASSSRGKENTEAFF	TGCGCCAGCAGCTCGCGGGGCAAGGAGAACACTGAAGCTTTCTTT	NA	TRBJ1-1	NA	TRBV5-1
CASSWRTSWYTGELFF	TGTGCCAGCAGCTGGAGGACTAGCTGGTACACCGGGGAGCTGTTTTTT	few	TRBJ2-2	TRBD2	TRBV5-6
CSATGLAGTTDTQYF	TGCAGTGCTACCGGACTAGCGGGGACCACAGATACGCAGTATTTT	few	TRBJ2-3	TRBD2	TRBV20-1
CAITTRQGAWDTQYF	TGTGCCATCACCACCCGACAGGGGGCATGGGATACGCAGTATTTT	NA	TRBJ2-3	TRBD1	TRBV10-3
CASSLRTSGNHEQYF	TGTGCCAGCAGCTTACGGACTAGCGGGAACCACGAGCAGTACTTC	once	TRBJ2-7	TRBD2	TRBV7-8
CASSSPGSEQYF	TGTGCCAGCAGTTCTCCGGGCTCCGAGCAGTACTTC	few	TRBJ2-7	NA	TRBV27
CASSQPLAESTYTQYF	TGTGCCAGCAGCCAGCCTCTAGCGGAGAGCACTTATACGCAGTATTTT	NA	TRBJ2-3	TRBD2	TRBV6-2/TRBV6-3
CASTPPGAEQFF	TGTGCCAGCACCCCTCCCGGCGCTGAGCAGTTCTTC	NA	TRBJ2-1	NA	TRBV6-2/TRBV6-3
CASTQGTSGSYEQFF	TGTGCCAGCACCCAAGGGACTAGCGGGAGTTATGAGCAGTTCTTC	few	TRBJ2-1	TRBD2	TRBV3-1
CASSLAQTYNEQFF	TGTGCCAGCAGCTTAGCACAGACCTACAATGAGCAGTTCTTC	medium-sized	TRBJ2-1	NA	TRBV7-2
CATNSLLSGSYEQYF	TGTGCCACCAACTCCCTTCTATCAGGGTCCTACGAGCAGTACTTC	NA	TRBJ2-7	NA	TRBV6-5
CATAGTGGTDTQYF	TGTGCCACCGCGGGGACAGGGGGGACAGATACGCAGTATTTT	few	TRBJ2-3	TRBD1	TRBV24-1
CSARPIVGGEQYF	TGCAGTGCTAGACCAATAGTCGGCGGCGAGCAGTACTTC	few	TRBJ2-7	NA	TRBV20-1
CASKLTRDRVYEQYF	TGTGCCAGCAAACTTACCCGGGACAGGGTCTACGAGCAGTACTTC	NA	TRBJ2-7	TRBD1	TRBV6-5
CASSVAGGRAYNEQFF	TGTGCCAGCAGCGTAGCCGGTGGGAGGGCCTACAATGAGCAGTTCTTC	NA	TRBJ2-1	TRBD2	TRBV9
CASSQDSGGRGTQYF	TGTGCCAGCAGCCAAGACAGTGGCGGCCGCGGTACGCAGTATTTT	NA	TRBJ2-3	NA	TRBV3-1
CASSTGQGRFTGELFF	TGCGCCAGCAGCACCGGACAGGGAAGGTTCACCGGGGAGCTGTTTTTT	NA	TRBJ2-2	TRBD1	TRBV5-1
CSVVGRQSTDTQYF	TGCAGCGTTGTCGGGAGGCAGAGCACAGATACGCAGTATTTT	NA	TRBJ2-3	TRBD2	TRBV29-1
CASSLHTDRKYF	TGTGCCAGCAGTTTACATACGGATAGGAAGTACTTC	NA	TRBJ2-7	NA	TRBV12-3/TRBV12-4
CASSPIIGTNTGELFF	TGTGCCAGCTCACCAATTATAGGGACGAACACCGGGGAGCTGTTTTTT	NA	TRBJ2-2	NA	TRBV18
CASSPTMNEKLFF	TGTGCCAGCAGCCCAACAATGAACGAAAAACTGTTTTTT	few	TRBJ1-4	NA	TRBV7-2
CASSMTIPPYEQYF	TGTGCCAGTAGTATGACCATCCCTCCCTACGAGCAGTACTTC	NA	TRBJ2-7	NA	TRBV19
CASSPRRTGNFYNEQFF	TGTGCCAGCTCACCACGAAGGACAGGGAATTTTTACAATGAGCAGTTCTTC	many	TRBJ2-1	TRBD1	TRBV18
CSASRGQLGIGSGANVLTF	TGCAGTGCTAGTAGGGGACAATTAGGGATCGGCTCTGGGGCCAACGTCCTGACTTTC	few	TRBJ2-6	NA	TRBV20-1
CATSPGVRSPLHF	TGTGCCACTTCGCCAGGGGTTCGTTCACCCCTCCACTTT	once	TRBJ1-6	NA	TRBV19